This T cell receptor (beta chain) was identified during a study of blood T cell repertoires in COVID-19 (dated by TCRdb to about 2020). Study-wide context: Collaborator samples came from the United States, Italy and Spain and covered acute and convalescent phases of COVID-19. The repertoires were made available in a free public database intended to serve as a resource for research on the immune response to SARS-CoV-2. The prospective study material was composed of cDNA or gDNA derived from T cells, B-cell-depleted T cells, or PBMCs. Subjects who had been exposed to COVID-19, were actively infected with it, or had recovered from it provided the deeply sampled blood TCRbeta repertoires that made up the dataset. A de-identified subject ID, COVID-19 status, age in years and sex were almost always included in the sample metadata. Samples were obtained from the ongoing ImmuneRACE study (first 160 participants) and from 1,000 to 1,500 subjects provided by 6 global collaborators. Where HLA class I and class II types were available, the types were taken from metadata supplied by the sample provider, not from assay-based typing. Paper-wide results and their limitations: The quantity of clinical and demographic metadata differed by source and by participant and was supplied without curation.

The immunoSEQ Assay, a bias-controlled multiplex PCR, was used to amplify TCRbeta CDR3 regions from genomic DNA. Per the original workflow: The number of nucleated cells in each sample was estimated by amplification of reference gene primers within the assay. To quantify the absolute abundance of each unique TCRbeta CDR3 rearrangement, sequence reads were collapsed and filtered. For each sample, productive Simpson clonality was calculated by taking the square root of Simpson's diversity index across productive rearrangements. TCRdb holds this immuneACCESS table with in-frame rearrangements only. Some clones are missing; in checked studies, unresolved V genes explain under half, and the rest has no known cause. That table gives V, J and clone size, and the DNA gave D and trimming. The sample table contains around 210,000 clones; only one count was recorded for roughly 75% of them. The ten biggest clones cover less than 7% of the sample.

This clone was observed a few times. What this receptor recognizes is not known. Base qualities are missing; no much larger clone stands one base away. The collaborating institutions used their own protocols to collect whole blood in K2EDTA tubes. Collaborator samples were shipped for TCRbeta analysis as frozen whole blood, isolated PBMCs, or DNA extracted from either sample type. CDR1 SNHLY and CDR2 FYNNEI are derived from the germline V gene. The CDR3 measures 14 amino acids from cysteine to phenylalanine. Kept here is only the CDR3 DNA, which spans 42 bases and is read in frame from base 1. V sheds 6 bases and J sheds 2 bases, leaving 10 bases between their ends.

The rearranged segments are TRBV2 and TRBJ2-2; tentative D gene TRBD2, with 6 bases matching. Material: peripheral blood. This receptor was obtained from a woman in her seventies with acute or convalescent COVID-19. The DNA reads as follows: TGTGCCAGCAGACTAGCCCTCAACACCGGGGAGCTGTTTTTT. Translated, this gives CASRLALNTGELFF.